This is a list of T cell receptor beta chains from one sample in a study of blood T cell repertoires in COVID-19. Method: immunoSEQ multiplex PCR; TCRdb's copy keeps in-frame clones and lacks some. The sample lists tens of thousands of clones; 75% to 90% were seen once. The sample taken for sequencing was peripheral blood. Receptor source: a male donor with acute or convalescent COVID-19. Both conserved end residues are part of each CDR3. Each record gives: D gene, clone size, J gene, V gene, CDR3 DNA, CDR3 protein. The D gene is left open where the match is weak. Expanded clones are given a class, and other clones once, few, many or no size at all.

D: NA
size: NA
J: TRBJ2-2
V: TRBV2
DNA: TGTGCCAGCAGGGAGAGAAGCCCCGGGGAGCTGTTTTTT
CDR3: CASRERSPGELFF

D: TRBD1
size: NA
J: TRBJ1-2
V: TRBV29-1
DNA: TGCAGCGCCTCCCTGACAGGGGGCGAGTATGGCTACACCTTC
CDR3: CSASLTGGEYGYTF

D: TRBD1
size: NA
J: TRBJ2-7
V: TRBV7-9
DNA: TGTGCCAGCAGCTCCATAATAGACAGGGCTTACGAGCAGTACTTC
CDR3: CASSSIIDRAYEQYF

D: NA
size: NA
J: TRBJ2-1
V: TRBV10-1
DNA: TGCGCCAGCAGTGAGTCGGGCGATGAGCAGTTCTTC
CDR3: CASSESGDEQFF

D: TRBD1
size: NA
J: TRBJ1-1
V: TRBV24-1
DNA: TGTGCCACCAGTGATCCTAGGACAGGAAACACTGAAGCTTTCTTT
CDR3: CATSDPRTGNTEAFF

D: NA
size: NA
J: TRBJ2-7
V: TRBV6-5
DNA: TGTGCCAGCACCCAAGGGGGAAACGAGCAGTACTTC
CDR3: CASTQGGNEQYF

D: NA
size: NA
J: TRBJ1-1
V: TRBV10-3
DNA: TGTGCCATAGGCCCTTCAGGGGACACTGAAGCTTTCTTT
CDR3: CAIGPSGDTEAFF

D: NA
size: few
J: TRBJ2-5
V: TRBV6-2/TRBV6-3
DNA: TGTGCCAGCAGTTCTTTAAAAGAGACCCAGTACTTC
CDR3: CASSSLKETQYF

D: TRBD2
size: NA
J: TRBJ2-7
V: TRBV29-1
DNA: TGCAGCGTTGAAAAGCGGGGGGTCTCCTACGAGCAGTACTTC
CDR3: CSVEKRGVSYEQYF

D: TRBD2
size: NA
J: TRBJ2-2
V: TRBV11-3
DNA: TGTGCCAGCAGCTTATCGCCCCTAGCGGGGTGGAACACCGGGGAGCTGTTTTTT
CDR3: CASSLSPLAGWNTGELFF